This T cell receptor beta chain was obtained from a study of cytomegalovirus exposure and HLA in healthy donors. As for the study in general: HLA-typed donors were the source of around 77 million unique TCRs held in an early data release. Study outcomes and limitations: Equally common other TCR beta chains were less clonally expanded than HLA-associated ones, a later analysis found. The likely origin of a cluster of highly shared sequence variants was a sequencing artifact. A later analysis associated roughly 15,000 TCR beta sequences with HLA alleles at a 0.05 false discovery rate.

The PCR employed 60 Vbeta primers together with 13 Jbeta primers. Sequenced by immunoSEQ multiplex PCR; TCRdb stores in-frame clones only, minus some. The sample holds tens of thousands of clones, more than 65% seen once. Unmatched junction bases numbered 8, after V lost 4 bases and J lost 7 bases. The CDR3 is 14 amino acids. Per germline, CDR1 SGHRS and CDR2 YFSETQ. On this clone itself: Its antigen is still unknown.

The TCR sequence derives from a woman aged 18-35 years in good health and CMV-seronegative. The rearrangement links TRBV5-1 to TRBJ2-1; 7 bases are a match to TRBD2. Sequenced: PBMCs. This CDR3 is CASSDWGGRNEQFF. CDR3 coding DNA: TGCGCCAGCAGCGACTGGGGAGGGCGAAATGAGCAGTTCTTC.